The 16 T cell receptor beta chains in this list originate from one sample, sequenced in a study of CD8+ T cells in alopecia areata. Cutaneous lymph node cells were pooled, and they were sorted using CD4, CD8alpha, NKG2D, NKG2ACE and other markers. Following RNA extraction, reverse transcription yielded cDNA that acted as the sequencing template. Libraries were prepared by immunoSEQ multiplex PCR; TCRdb keeps only in-frame clonotypes and omits some of them. The sample holds about 300,000 clones, and no clone turns up only once. Sequencing was done on a sample of CD4+ T cells sorted from a lymph node. The receptors were sampled from a C3H/HeJ mouse with alopecia areata. This line is of MHC haplotype H2-k.

Turning to this clone: The germline and genes are mouse ones. The CDR3 end lies 4 residues beyond the end of the read and is filled in from the germline J gene. The identical CDR3 is also encoded by other nucleotide sequences in the sample. V is TRBV13-2 and J is TRBJ2-1; 8 nucleotides line up with TRBD2. Germline CDR1 reads NNHNN; CDR2 reads SYGAGS (reference sequence). The CDR3 runs 15 residues. V gave up 0 bases and J gave up 4 bases; unmatched junction bases: 3. This CDR3 is CASGDALGVYAEQFF. The sequenced CDR3 bases are TGTGCCAGCGGTGATGCACTGGGGGTGTATGCT.

This clone was seen more than once but under ten times. These gene names are mouse names. The read ends 4 residues early relative to the CDR3; the germline J gene fills the gap. The chain combines TRBV13-1 with TRBJ2-7; 14 nucleotides match TRBD2. The CDR3 is made up of 16 amino acids. CDR1 and CDR2 from the germline V gene are NSHNY and SYGAGN. The CDR3 reads CASSEGLGGRLDEQYF. The CDR3 bases that were read are TGTGCCAGCAGTGAGGGACTGGGGGGGCGCTTGGAT.

On this clone: Germline and genes here are mouse. The observed sequence ends 4 residues before the CDR3 terminus, with the missing tail filled in from the germline J gene. The chain joins TRBV13-1 to TRBJ2-2; D is uncertain. V lost 0 bases and J 0 bases, leaving 9 bases between the germline ends. CDR1 and CDR2 from the germline V gene are NSHNY and SYGAGN. The CDR3 contains 16 residues. The CDR3 sequence is CASSDASDSNTGQLYF. Partial CDR3 DNA: TGTGCCAGCAGTGATGCATCAGACTCAAACACCGGG.

This clone occurred a few times. Mouse germline and gene names are used. From the germline J gene comes the end of the CDR3, since the read stops 4 residues before it. This CDR3 is also generated by other DNA sequences in the sample. The gene calls are TRBV13-2 and TRBJ2-5, with TRBD1 matching 7 bases. The CDR3 contains 14 residues. CDR1 is NNHNN, CDR2 SYGAGS, per germline (reference sequence). The CDR3 spells CASGDATGEDTQYF. CDR3 DNA, as far as it was read: TGTGCCAGCGGTGATGCTACAGGGGAAGAC.

Regarding this clone: Gene names refer to mouse genes. The read falls 4 residues short of the CDR3 end, and the missing part is taken from the germline J gene. This chain links TRBV5 with TRBJ2-2, with D possibly being TRBD1 or TRBD2 (6 bases each). CDR1 and CDR2 from the germline V gene are LGHNA and YNLKQL (reference sequence). This CDR3 is built from 15 residues. Trimming shortened V by 0 bases and J by 4 bases, and 9 bases separated the two germline ends. The CDR3 bases that were read are TGTGCCAGCAGCCAAGAGGGGGCGGGCACCGGG. Its translation is CASSQEGAGTG. The entire CDR3 protein reads CASSQEGAGTGQLYF.

This clone was observed a handful of times. The genes and germline here are from mouse. The CDR3 end lies 3 residues beyond the end of the read and is filled in from the germline J gene. The chain uses TRBV1 and TRBJ1-6, with 8 bases fitting TRBD1. TRBJ1-6 has ORF status, its function being uncertain. V lost 5 bases and J lost 3; bases outside the gene matches: 0. The germline CDR1 and CDR2 sequences are NSQYPW and LRSPGD (reference sequence). The CDR3 loop spans 14 amino acids. The CDR3 loop is CTCSTGGYNSPLYF. Incomplete CDR3 DNA: TGCACCTGCAGTACAGGGGGCTATAATTCGCCC.

Notes on this clone: Germline and genes here are mouse. The sequenced fragment ends 4 residues before the CDR3 boundary, so the rest is inferred from the germline J gene. The gene calls are TRBV14 and TRBJ2-7; TRBD2 might be the D (6 bases). Germline values: CDR1 SGHDT, CDR2 FRDEAV. The V end lost 3 bases, the J end lost 0 bases, and 7 bases lay between the germline ends. The CDR3 consists of 13 residues. CDR3 bases read: TGTGCCAGCAGTTACTGGGACTCCTAT. Translating it yields CASSYWDSY. The complete CDR3 reads CASSYWDSYEQYF.

A few counts support this clone. Genes and germline are mouse. The CDR3 end falls 4 residues outside the read, so it is completed with the germline J gene. The identical CDR3 is also encoded by other nucleotide sequences in the sample. The V and J genes are TRBV17 and TRBJ2-1; a weak D match, TRBD2 (6 bases). Trimming took off 1 base at V and 0 bases at J, with 7 bases between the two ends. Germline CDR1 reads MNHDT; CDR2 reads YYDKIL. The CDR3 runs 15 residues. The chain's CDR3 is CASSRVGVNYAEQFF. CDR3 bases read: TGTGCTAGCAGTAGAGTGGGGGTTAACTATGCT. Complete variable domain (other parts from reference TRBV17 and TRBJ2-1): DTTVKQNPRYKLARVGKPVNLICSQTMNHDTMYWYQKKPNQAPKLLLFYYDKILNREADTFEKFQSSRPNNSFCSLYIGSAGLEYSAMYLCASSRVGVNYAEQFFGPGTRLTVL.

Worth noting for this clone: Gene names are the mouse ones. The read gets to within 4 residues of the CDR3 end, and the germline J gene fills in the rest. The chain employs TRBV14 and TRBJ2-2, with 7 bases fitting TRBD1. The CDR3 has 15 residues. Germline V lookup: CDR1 SGHDT, CDR2 FRDEAV. Germline trimming cut 2 bases from V and 0 bases from J; bases unmatched to any gene: 1. The CDR3 DNA, read in part, is TGTGCCAGCAGTTTGACAGGGTCAAACACCGGG. Protein product: CASSLTGSNTG. The whole CDR3 protein is CASSLTGSNTGQLYF.

On this clone itself: Mouse names are used for the genes. The read gets to within 4 residues of the CDR3 end, and the germline J gene fills in the rest. V usage is TRBV13-1 and J usage is TRBJ2-4; 10 nucleotides match TRBD2. Germline assignment: CDR1 NSHNY and CDR2 SYGAGN. The CDR3 totals 15 residues. The V and J ends lost 4 bases and 2 bases, in that order; junction bases with no gene match: 4. The CDR3 sequence: CASSPTGGVQNTLYF. The part of the CDR3 DNA that was read is TGTGCCAGCAGTCCTACTGGGGGGGTTCAAAAC.

In this sample, this clone turned up a few times. Gene names and germline match the mouse. The CDR3 end is not reached by the read, which stops 4 residues before it; the germline J gene fills it in. The rearrangement uses TRBV13-1 and TRBJ1-1; 9 nucleotides align to TRBD1. V lost 3 bases, J lost 4 bases, and 4 bases stayed unmatched. This CDR3 comprises 14 residues. Germline V gene sequence: CDR1 NSHNY, CDR2 SYGAGN. The CDR3 spells CASSVDRGGTEVFF. CDR3 DNA (partial): TGTGCCAGCAGTGTCGACAGGGGGGGCACA.

This clone was seen a handful of times. The genes and germline here are from mouse. The CDR3 end falls 4 residues outside the read, so it is completed with the germline J gene. V gene TRBV1 combines with J gene TRBJ2-1, with D possibly matching TRBD2 (6 bases). CDR1 NSQYPW and CDR2 LRSPGD come from the germline V gene (reference sequence). The CDR3 extends over 15 amino acids. V was clipped by 2 bases and J by 3 bases, with 11 bases between them. The sequenced CDR3 bases are TGCACCTGCAGTGCAAGCCGGGACTCCTATGCT. This encodes CTCSASRDSYA. The full-length CDR3 reads as CTCSASRDSYAEQFF.

This clone was seen a few times. Gene names and germline refer to mouse. The read terminates 4 residues ahead of where the CDR3 ends, so the germline J gene completes it. J is TRBJ2-4 and V is TRBV5, with TRBD2 matching over 14 bases. The CDR3 length is 17 residues. CDR1 is LGHNA, CDR2 YNLKQL, per germline (reference sequence). This chain's CDR3 is CASSQGLGGRYGNTLYF. The CDR3 bases that were read are TGTGCCAGCAGCCAGGGACTGGGGGGGCGCTACGGAAAC.

This clone was counted between two and nine times. The gene names here belong to mouse. The read falls 4 residues short of the CDR3 end, and the missing part is taken from the germline J gene. The chain carries TRBV13-2 and TRBJ1-1; D is possibly TRBD1 (6 bases). CDR3 size: 14 residues. Looked up from germline, CDR1 is NNHNN and CDR2 is SYGAGS (reference sequence). With 0 bases removed from V and 2 bases from J, the gap between germline ends came to 8 bases. The DNA read from the CDR3 is TGTGCCAGCGGTGATGCAGGGGTCAACACA. Protein product: CASGDAGVNT. The entire CDR3 protein reads CASGDAGVNTEVFF.

This clone was detected only a few times. The gene names given are mouse names. From the germline J gene comes the end of the CDR3, since the read stops 4 residues before it. V and J are TRBV13-3 and TRBJ2-5; 10 bases are a match to TRBD2. The CDR3 runs to 15 residues. Germline CDR1 NNHDY, CDR2 SYVADS. The trim removed 4 bases at V and 0 bases at J, leaving 2 bases unmatched. Partial CDR3 DNA: TGTGCCAGCAGTTGGGACTGGGGTAACCAAGAC. Its protein is CASSWDWGNQD. The complete CDR3 reads CASSWDWGNQDTQYF. The whole variable domain, filled in from reference TRBV13-3 and TRBJ2-5, reads EAAVTQSPRSKVAVTGGKVTLSCHQTNNHDYMYWYRQDTGHGLRLIHYSYVADSTEKGDIPDGYKASRPSQENFSLILELASLSQTAVYFCASSWDWGNQDTQYFGPGTRLLVL.

This clone was counted a few times. Mouse gene names apply. The read is 4 residues too short to cover the CDR3 end, so that end is filled in from the germline J gene. The rearrangement joins TRBV5 to TRBJ2-5; TRBD2 agrees at 7 bases. From germline, CDR1 is LGHNA and CDR2 YNLKQL (reference sequence). The CDR3 is 16 amino acids. The covered CDR3 bases are TGTGCCAGCAGCCAAGATTCCGGGGGGGGGATAGAC. It specifies CASSQDSGGGID. The entire CDR3 reads CASSQDSGGGIDTQYF.